This TCR beta chain is drawn from a study of Graves' ophthalmopathy and Graves' hyperthyroidism. Regarding the study as a whole: Using 13 signatures, a model distinguished ophthalmopathy from stable hyperthyroidism, reaching around 90% sensitivity and approximately 82% specificity. Ophthalmopathy progression was predicted with roughly 68% sensitivity and around 78% specificity.

Germline CDR1 SQVTM, CDR2 ANQGSEA. The CDR3 has 16 amino acids. Trimming removed 8 bases from V and 0 bases from J, with 20 bases in between. In regard to this clonotype: Its antigen is unidentified.

From RNA, the CDR3 regions of TCR beta chains were amplified and sequenced. A first-round RT-PCR used HTBI primers, followed by a second-round multiplex PCR. TCRdb reprocessed the multiplex PCR reads with MiXCR, giving one entry per CDR3 protein. The sample contains around 660,000 distinct CDR3 sequences, under 50% of which appear only once. This receptor was obtained from an adult man with Graves' ophthalmopathy. The material sequenced was peripheral blood. The chain links TRBV29-1 to TRBJ1-3; D gene ambiguous. The CDR3 coding sequence is TGCAGCTTAGTGGGCCCGCATAAAGGCTCTGGAAACACCATATATTTT. Translated, it gives CSLVGPHKGSGNTIYF.